Included here is one T cell receptor beta chain sequence, with context. Its antigen is unidentified. The data derive from a study of T cell responses to AZD1222 COVID-19 vaccine. Study-wide results and limits: There were repertoire samples only from the period after the peak T cell response. CD4 TCRs associated with vaccination spanned spike, dominating at 160-218 and 743-854.

The CDR3 is 15 amino acids. Germline lookup yields CDR1 MDHEN and CDR2 SYDVKM. Trimming left V 3 bases short and J 2 bases short, with 10 bases between. TCRdb's table, derived via immunoSEQ multiplex PCR, lists solely in-frame clones and lacks some. The sample gives some 130,000 clones, 70% to 90% of which show up once; 1.9% is in the top ten. The sequencing used peripheral blood, collected on day 0 of AZD1222 vaccination. The V call is TRBV28, the J call TRBJ1-4, with a tentative D call TRBD1 (5 bases). The source is an adult in good health. CDR3 in amino acids: CASSFSTETNEKLFF. CDR3 DNA: TGTGCCAGCAGTTTTTCGACAGAGACTAATGAAAAACTGTTTTTT. The full variable domain, in which reference TRBV28 and TRBJ1-4 provide the parts outside the CDR3, is DVKVTQSSRYLVKRTGEKVFLECVQDMDHENMFWYRQDPGLGLRLIYFSYDVKMKEKGDIPEGYSVSREKKERFSLILESASTNQTSMYLCASSFSTETNEKLFFGSGTQLSVL.